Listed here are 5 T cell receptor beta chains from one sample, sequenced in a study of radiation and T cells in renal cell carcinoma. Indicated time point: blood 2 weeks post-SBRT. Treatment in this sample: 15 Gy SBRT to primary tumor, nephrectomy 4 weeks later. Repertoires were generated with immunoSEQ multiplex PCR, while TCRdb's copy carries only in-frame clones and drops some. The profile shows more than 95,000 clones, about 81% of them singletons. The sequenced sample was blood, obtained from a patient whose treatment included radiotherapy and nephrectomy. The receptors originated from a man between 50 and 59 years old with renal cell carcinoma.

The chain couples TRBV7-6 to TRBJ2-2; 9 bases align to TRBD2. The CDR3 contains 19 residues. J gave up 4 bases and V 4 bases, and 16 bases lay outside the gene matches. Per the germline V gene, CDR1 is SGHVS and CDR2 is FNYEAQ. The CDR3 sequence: CASSWSFGRGAGGTGELFF. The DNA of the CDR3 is TGTGCCAGCAGCTGGTCGTTCGGCAGGGGAGCGGGAGGCACCGGGGAGCTGTTTTTT.

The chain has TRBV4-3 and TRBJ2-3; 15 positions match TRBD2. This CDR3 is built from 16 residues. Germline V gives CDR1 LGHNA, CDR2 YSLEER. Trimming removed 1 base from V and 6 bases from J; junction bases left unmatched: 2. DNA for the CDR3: TGCGCCAGCAGCCAAGGGACTAGCGGGGGGGACGATACGCAGTATTTT. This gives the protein CASSQGTSGGDDTQYF.

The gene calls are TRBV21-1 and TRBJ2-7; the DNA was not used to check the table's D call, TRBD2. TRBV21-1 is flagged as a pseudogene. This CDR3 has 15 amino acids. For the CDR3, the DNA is TGTGCCAGCAGCCTTACGGGTGACCTATCCTACGAGCAGTACTTC. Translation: CASSLTGDLSYEQYF.

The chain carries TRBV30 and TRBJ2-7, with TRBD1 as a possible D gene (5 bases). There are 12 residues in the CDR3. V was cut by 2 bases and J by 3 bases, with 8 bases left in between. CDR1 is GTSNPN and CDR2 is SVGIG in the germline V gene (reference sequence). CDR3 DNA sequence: TGTGCCTGGAGTAGGGGCAGCTACGAGCAGTACTTC. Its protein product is CAWSRGSYEQYF.

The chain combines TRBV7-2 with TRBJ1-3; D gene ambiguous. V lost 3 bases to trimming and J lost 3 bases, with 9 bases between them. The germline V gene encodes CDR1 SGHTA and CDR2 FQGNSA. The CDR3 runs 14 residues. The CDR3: CASSLTRIGNTIYF. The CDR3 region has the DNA TGTGCCAGCAGCTTGACTCGAATTGGAAACACCATATATTTT.